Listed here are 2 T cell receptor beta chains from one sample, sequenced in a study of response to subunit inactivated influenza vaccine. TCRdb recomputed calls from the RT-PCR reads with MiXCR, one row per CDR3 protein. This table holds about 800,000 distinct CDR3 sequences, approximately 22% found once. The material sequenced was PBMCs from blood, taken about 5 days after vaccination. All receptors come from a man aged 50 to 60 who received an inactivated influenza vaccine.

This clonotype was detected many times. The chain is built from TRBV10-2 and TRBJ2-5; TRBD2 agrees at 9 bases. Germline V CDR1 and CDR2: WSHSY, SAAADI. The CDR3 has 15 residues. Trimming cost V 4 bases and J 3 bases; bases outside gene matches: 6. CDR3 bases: TGCGCCAGCAGTGCGGTGGCTAGCGGGAAAGAGACCCAGTACTTC. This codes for CASSAVASGKETQYF.

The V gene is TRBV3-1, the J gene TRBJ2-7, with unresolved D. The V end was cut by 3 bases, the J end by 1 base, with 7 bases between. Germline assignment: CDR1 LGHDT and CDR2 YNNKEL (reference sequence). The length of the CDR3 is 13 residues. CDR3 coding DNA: TGTGCCAGCAGCCATAGGCAGTCCTACGAGCAGTACTTC. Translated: CASSHRQSYEQYF.